The 9 T cell receptor beta chains below were found in one sample sequenced in a study of blood T cell repertoires in COVID-19. Assay: immunoSEQ multiplex PCR; the TCRdb copy retains only in-frame clones and omits some. The sample lists approximately 220,000 clones, 84% seen once, with about 7% in the top ten. Specimen: PBMCs or T cells enriched from blood (not recorded which). These receptors all come from a woman between 40 and 50 years old who had recovered from COVID-19.

V gene TRBV9 combines with J gene TRBJ2-2; 9 positions agree with TRBD2. This CDR3 is built from 16 residues. Per germline, CDR1 SGDLS and CDR2 YYNGEE. The V segment lost 0 bases and the J segment 5 bases; nucleotides outside the gene matches: 5. This CDR3 is CASSVESGRRTGELFF. The CDR3, as DNA: TGTGCCAGCAGCGTAGAGAGCGGGAGGAGGACCGGGGAGCTGTTTTTT.

This clone was picked up one time. V is TRBV4-2 and J is TRBJ2-5; 7 bases are shared with TRBD2. J was trimmed by 5 bases and V by 1 base; bases with no gene match: 13. The length of the CDR3 is 17 residues. CDR1 is LGHNA, CDR2 YNFKEQ, per germline. The CDR3 here is CASSQAAKREGGETQYF. The CDR3 DNA is TGTGCCAGCAGCCAAGCCGCCAAAAGGGAGGGCGGGGAGACCCAGTACTTC.

This clone was detected only a few times. The genes are TRBV5-6 and TRBJ2-3; 10 nucleotides align to TRBD2. Trimming at V came to 2 bases and at J to 5 bases, leaving 8 bases not matched to a gene. The V gene's germline CDR1 is SGHDT and CDR2 YYEEEE. This CDR3 has 16 amino acids. The CDR3 loop reads CASSFLGSGRGDTQYF. The DNA for the CDR3 is TGTGCCAGCAGCTTTCTAGGGAGCGGGAGGGGAGATACGCAGTATTTT.

The J gene is TRBJ1-5, the V gene TRBV27; perhaps TRBD1 as D (5 bases). The CDR3 extends over 13 amino acids. V lost 1 base and J lost 11, with 12 bases in between. Looked up from germline, CDR1 is MNHEY and CDR2 is SMNVEV (reference sequence). The CDR3 reads CASSLFPGGAQHF. In DNA, the CDR3 is TGTGCCAGCAGTTTATTCCCCGGGGGGGCCCAGCATTTT.

As to this clone: Other DNA sequences in the same sample also yield this CDR3. The chain employs TRBV6-2 or TRBV6-3 and TRBJ1-1; the D is unclear. V was shortened by 5 bases and J by 1 base, with 8 bases between the two germline ends. The CDR3 runs 13 residues. CDR1 is MNHEY, CDR2 SVGEGT, per germline. In nucleotides, the CDR3 is TGTGCCAGCAGTACCACGCGGAACACTGAAGCTTTCTTT. Translated: CASSTTRNTEAFF.

This rearrangement joins TRBV18 to TRBJ1-2, with 9 bases lining up with TRBD1. V dropped 8 bases and J dropped 3; count of bases not matched to a gene: 7. The CDR3 has 14 residues. Germline assignment: CDR1 KGHSH and CDR2 LQKENI. This CDR3 is CASAETGGDYGYTF. CDR3 sequence (DNA): TGTGCCAGCGCAGAAACAGGGGGCGACTATGGCTACACCTTC.

The chain joins TRBV2 to TRBJ1-4; D is undetermined. The CDR3 consists of 12 residues. Germline V lookup: CDR1 SNHLY, CDR2 FYNNEI. Trimming cost V 4 bases and J 4 bases, with 4 bases left between them. The CDR3 DNA sequence: TGTGCCAGCAGTGGAGTTAATGAAAAACTGTTTTTT. It is translated as CASSGVNEKLFF.

This chain links TRBV11-2 with TRBJ2-1; possible D gene TRBD1, 5 bases. CDR1 is SGHAT, CDR2 FQNNGV, per germline. This CDR3 spans 15 amino acids. Trimming shortened V by 2 bases and J by 6 bases, and 14 bases separated the two germline ends. In nucleotides, the CDR3 is TGTGCCAGCAGCTTACTGCAGGGAAGAGCCAATGAGCAGTTCTTC. This encodes CASSLLQGRANEQFF.

The rearrangement uses TRBV12-3 or TRBV12-4 and TRBJ1-1; D possibly corresponds to TRBD1 (5 bases). Trimming cost V 5 bases and J 9 bases, with 13 bases left between them. There are 12 residues in the CDR3. CDR3 amino acids: CASSGAGRKAFF. The CDR3 DNA reads TGTGCCAGCAGTGGGGCGGGACGGAAAGCTTTCTTT.